What follows is one T cell receptor beta chain and its context. The data were taken from a study of blood T cell repertoires in COVID-19. Data came from immunoSEQ multiplex PCR; TCRdb stores just in-frame clones and leaves some out. The sample includes roughly 100,000 clones, 70% to 90% of them seen just once. Source material: peripheral blood. The receptor's source is a man in his fifties with active COVID-19.

The CDR3 DNA reads TGTGCCAGTAGTTCCCAGGGGGCATGGGAGGATACGCAGTATTTT. This encodes CASSSQGAWEDTQYF. V and J are TRBV19 and TRBJ2-3; 8 bases are shared with TRBD1. Trimming removed 5 bases from V and 6 bases from J; junction bases left unmatched: 10. The CDR3 totals 15 residues. Germline V gene data show CDR1 as LNHDA and CDR2 as SQIVND (reference sequence).